The entry below describes one TCR beta chain. What it binds is unknown. V lost 9 bases to trimming and J lost 5 bases; unmatched junction nucleotides: 4. Germline V CDR1 and CDR2: MDHEN, SYDVKM. The CDR3 loop spans 13 amino acids. This specimen comes from a study of identical twins. Whole-study results and caveats: Memory repertoires lacked the insertion deficit that abundant cord blood beta clonotypes showed. Zero-insertion findings could be partly confounded by invariant cells (MAIT and iNKT cells).

Template switching introduced a universal primer site, and the cDNA bore unique molecular identifiers. MiXCR, applied by TCRdb to the 5' RACE reads, yields one record per CDR3 protein. Here the sample spans a few hundred thousand distinct CDR3 sequences, approximately 11% being singletons. Everyone who donated was a healthy Caucasian. The same data also contributed to another study, on yellow fever vaccine responses in identical twins.

The chain uses TRBV28 and TRBJ2-5; 12 bases match TRBD2. This clonotype was sampled from a woman under 30 in good health. The sequenced sample consisted of memory (CD45RO+) T cells sorted from blood. Here the CDR3 reads CASASGGAETQYF. CDR3 DNA sequence: TGTGCCAGTGCTAGCGGGGGGGCGGAGACCCAGTACTTC.